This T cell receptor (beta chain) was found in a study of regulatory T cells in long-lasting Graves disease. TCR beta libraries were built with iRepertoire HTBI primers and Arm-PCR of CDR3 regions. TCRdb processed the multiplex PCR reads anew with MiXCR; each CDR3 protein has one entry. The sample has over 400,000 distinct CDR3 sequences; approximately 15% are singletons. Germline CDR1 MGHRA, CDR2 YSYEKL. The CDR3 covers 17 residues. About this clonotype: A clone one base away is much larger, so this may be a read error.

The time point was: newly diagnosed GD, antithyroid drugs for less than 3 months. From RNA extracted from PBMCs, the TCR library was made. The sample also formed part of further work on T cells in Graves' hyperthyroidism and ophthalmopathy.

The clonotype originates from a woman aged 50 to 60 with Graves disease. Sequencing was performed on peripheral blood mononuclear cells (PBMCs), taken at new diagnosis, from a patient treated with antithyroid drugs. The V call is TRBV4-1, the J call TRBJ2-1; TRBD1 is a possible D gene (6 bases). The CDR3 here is CASSQASRGRGYNERFF. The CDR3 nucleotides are TGCGCCAGCAGCCAAGCCTCCCGGGGCAGGGGCTACAATGAGCGGTTCTTC.